This T cell receptor (beta chain) was recovered during a study of T cells in Graves' hyperthyroidism and ophthalmopathy. V lost 5 bases and J 2 bases, leaving 10 bases between the germline ends. Germline CDR1 reads MNHEY; CDR2 reads SVGEGT. This CDR3 has 14 residues. This clonotype was recorded at least ten times. Amplified regions were TCR beta CDR3 sequences from RNA transcripts. An initial round of RT-PCR targeting the TCR CDR3 relied on the HTBI primer set. One entry per CDR3 protein, called by TCRdb with MiXCR from the multiplex PCR reads. Among hundreds of thousands of distinct CDR3 sequences, around 20% were seen once, and the ten largest hold about half. Diagnoses were established using clinical symptoms, serum thyroxine and TRAb, thyroid ultrasound and orbital computed tomography.

This receptor was taken from a man aged 40-50 years with Graves' ophthalmopathy. The genes are TRBV6-2 or TRBV6-3 and TRBJ2-1; no clear D gene. Sequenced: blood. This CDR3 reads CASSPSLTYNEQFF. DNA of the CDR3: TGTGCCAGCAGTCCCTCTTTGACCTACAATGAGCAGTTCTTC.